This TCR beta chain was identified in a study of cytotoxic CD8 clonotypes in ibrutinib-treated CLL (dated by TCRdb to about 2021). Some background on the complete study: In this cohort, approximately 15 patients were treatment-naive and ten to eleven were relapsed/refractory, while around 18 had unmutated IGHV. Patients were still on ibrutinib when every remission and progressive disease sample was collected. Partial responses were observed in 24 patients and complete responses in 2; after a median follow-up of around 68 months, remission was maintained in around 14 patients and progression was observed in some 12. Cryopreserved peripheral blood mononuclear cells were collected at three points: before therapy, at response, and at either sustained remission or disease progression. The response samples were drawn at a median of roughly twelve months into treatment, with a range of about 6 to 36 months. Of the approximately 87 participants in the trial, about two dozen had longitudinal samples available. An average of 255,043 productive templates and tens of thousands of productive rearrangements was obtained per sample.

Study-wide conclusions, independent of this receptor: An increase in clonality was observed at ibrutinib response, with clonality remaining stable during sustained remission and falling back toward baseline at progression. Public clonotypes were rare and either shrank or stayed stable during treatment, and the rise in clonality at ibrutinib response reflected expansion of private clonotypes. Lymph node repertoires were not examined, and the timing of sampling was not matched between patients in sustained remission and those whose disease progressed. Baseline clonality was found to be higher than that of age-matched healthy donors and was strongly correlated with circulating CD8+ T-cell counts.

In light of the paper, this sample's time point label describes: 12 to 13 months on ibrutinib. For TCR beta library preparation, roughly 1.8 micrograms of genomic DNA was extracted from cryopreserved PBMCs. High-throughput TCR beta sequencing was performed on longitudinal blood samples from CLL patients receiving ibrutinib monotherapy. The patients took part in an open-label, single-center phase 2 trial of ibrutinib monotherapy. The goal of deep resolution MiSeq sequencing was a depth between 1 in 1 million and 1 in 200,000 T cells, and coverage averaged 10x per clonotype. TCR beta libraries were generated with the immunoSEQ hsTCRB Kit. Per the source publication's procedure: ImmunoSEQ Data Assistant and ImmunoSEQ Analyzer were used for data analysis, and V, D and J genes were assigned according to IMGT definitions. Clonality, which ranges from 0 to 1, was calculated as one minus the normalized Shannon entropy of productive rearrangement frequencies. Public clonotype analysis was restricted to overrepresented clonotypes comprising at least 0.05% of each patient's repertoire. Repertoires from approximately 13 age-matched healthy donors in immuneACCESS were used as clonality controls. This immuneACCESS table, as held by TCRdb, lists in-frame sequences with V and J called but not all clones. Of the missing ones, under half trace to an unresolved V gene in checked studies; the others have no known cause. V and J calls and clone size follow that table, whereas D and trimming were derived from the DNA. The sample table holds over 65,000 clones, of which 68% were seen once. Approximately 6.2% of the sample lies in the top ten.

There are 15 amino acids in the CDR3, from cysteine to phenylalanine inclusive. The read is trimmed to its CDR3 DNA, 45 bases read in frame from base 1. V and J are truncated by 6 bases and 3 bases respectively, leaving an intervening sequence of 14 bases. Looking up the germline V gene (reference sequence) yields CDR1 LNHDA and CDR2 SQIVND. Concerning this clone: Which antigen it targets is not known. No base-level quality is on record; no much larger clone is a single base apart.

Here the sequenced sample was PBMCs, taken after 12 months of ibrutinib treatment. The sequence joins TRBV19 to TRBJ1-4; the best D guess is TRBD1, with 5 bases matching. This TCR was sampled from a human donor with chronic lymphocytic leukemia. The CDR3 protein sequence reads: CASRPSGLPNEKLFF. The nucleotide sequence is given as TGTGCCAGTAGACCTTCGGGACTCCCTAATGAAAAACTGTTTTTT.